This T cell receptor (beta chain) was captured in a study of CD8 T cells in ankylosing spondylitis (dated by TCRdb to 2016 to 2017). With regard to the full study: The study profiled T cell receptor beta repertoires in healthy donors and ankylosing spondylitis patients to find disease-linked TCR variants. The whole study cohort included 85 to 120 healthy donors and 25 or so ankylosing spondylitis patients. Peripheral blood was sampled, and synovial fluid was also collected from ankylosing spondylitis patients. General findings and caveats noted by the study authors: Some motif variants had previously been reported in the synovial fluid and blood of reactive arthritis patients, which suggests shared mechanisms of disease initiation. The disease-linked clones were reported as significantly enriched in matched synovial fluid samples from ankylosing spondylitis patients. The disease-linked clones showed a CD8+ phenotype and occurred at relatively low frequencies in peripheral blood. A TCR beta motif made up of several highly homologous amino acid variants appeared to be characteristic of blood from ankylosing spondylitis patients.

The reads were generated on an Illumina HiSeq 2500. Quantitative 5'-RACE with molecular barcodes was the method used to prepare the TCR beta libraries. The original pipeline was this. A new computational method based on a probabilistic model of VDJ rearrangement was used to identify disease-linked TCR variants. TCRdb reprocessed the public reads (quality trimming at Q25 with fastp, clone calling with MiXCR) and kept in-frame beta chains. Under each unique CDR3 protein, matching rows form one entry showing the most common genes and DNA. Clone size and V and J calls follow TCRdb, not the original study. The sample includes around 160,000 distinct CDR3 sequences, with around 10% observed a single time. 29% of the sample lies in the top ten. Points on this clonotype: Its target antigen remains unknown. No per-base quality is available; no much larger clone lies one base away.

This clonotype was obtained from a male donor with ankylosing spondylitis or in good health (not recorded which). The sequenced sample was blood, either unsorted or a sorted T cell fraction (not recorded which).

The DNA is TGTGCCAGCAGTTTTGCCCTAGCGGGAGAGTACGAGCAGTACTTC. Translation gives CASSFALAGEYEQYF. The chain uses TRBV12-3 or TRBV12-4 and TRBJ2-7; 10 nucleotides in the junction match TRBD2. The CDR3 holds 15 amino acids from the cysteine to the phenylalanine. Of the read, only the CDR3 DNA is kept; its 45 bases are in frame from base 1. Trimmed from V: 3 bases; trimmed from J: 4 bases; junction bases lacking a gene match: 6.